What follows describes a single T cell receptor beta chain. The antigen is not known. V was cut by 2 bases and J by 0 bases, with 10 bases left in between. The germline V gene has CDR1 SGHNT and CDR2 YYREEE (reference sequence). The CDR3 contains 15 residues. These data come from a study of human T cells and chemical hapten exposure. About the research overall: Application of 0.01% DPC to the upper back was done by patch test, with a reading at 6 days. General study findings and limits: Patch test scores rose with PT1 expanded TCR counts, a positive correlation.

The authors' processing: Counts of TCRs in each sample centred on a median of around 100,000 and extended from around 24,000 to 710,000. TCRdb reanalysed the RACE reads using MiXCR and keeps one entry per CDR3 protein. It is TCRdb's table, rather than the study itself, that gives the V and J calls and clone size. Of around 330,000 distinct CDR3 sequences in the sample, 4.5% to 5.5% were seen once. The time point: pre-sensitization, week 0. Specified treatment: therapeutic diphenylcyclopropenone sensitization with weekly scalp DPC. Ahead of each patch test application, blood was drawn. Sequenced here: whole blood, sampled in connection with sensitization to the hapten diphenylcyclopropenone (DPC). V usage is TRBV5-4 and J usage is TRBJ2-3, with D possibly TRBD1 on 5 matching bases. The TCR sequence derives from a woman between 18 and 29 years old with alopecia areata. Some clones in this sample may be carry-over from other donors' samples. The CDR3 region has the DNA TGTGCCAGCAGCTTTTATCAGGGTAGCACAGATACGCAGTATTTT. Protein: CASSFYQGSTDTQYF.